The clone carrying this TCR beta chain was seen once. The data belong to a study of blood T cell repertoires in COVID-19. About the research overall: Samples of COVID-19 (acute and convalescent) were obtained from the United States, Italy and Spain. From T cells, B-cell-depleted T cells, or PBMCs came the material, which was cDNA or gDNA.

CDR3 length: 13 residues. CDR1 and CDR2 (germline): LNHDA, SQIVND (reference sequence). Unmatched junction bases numbered 7, after V lost 9 bases and J lost 6 bases. Per the original data handling: Amplification from reference gene primers served as the basis for estimated nucleated cell counts. The assay was immunoSEQ multiplex PCR, and TCRdb's table has in-frame clones only and misses some. V and J calls and clone size are given by that table; D and trimming were obtained from the DNA. The table has about 230,000 clones, about nine tenths seen once. The V gene is TRBV19, the J gene TRBJ2-3, with TRBD1 identical over 9 bases. The TCR originated in a woman aged 55-70 years with acute or convalescent COVID-19. Sample: peripheral blood. Written as DNA, the CDR3 is TGTGCCAGCCGACAGGGGGTCTGGGATACGCAGTATTTT. Its translation: CASRQGVWDTQYF.